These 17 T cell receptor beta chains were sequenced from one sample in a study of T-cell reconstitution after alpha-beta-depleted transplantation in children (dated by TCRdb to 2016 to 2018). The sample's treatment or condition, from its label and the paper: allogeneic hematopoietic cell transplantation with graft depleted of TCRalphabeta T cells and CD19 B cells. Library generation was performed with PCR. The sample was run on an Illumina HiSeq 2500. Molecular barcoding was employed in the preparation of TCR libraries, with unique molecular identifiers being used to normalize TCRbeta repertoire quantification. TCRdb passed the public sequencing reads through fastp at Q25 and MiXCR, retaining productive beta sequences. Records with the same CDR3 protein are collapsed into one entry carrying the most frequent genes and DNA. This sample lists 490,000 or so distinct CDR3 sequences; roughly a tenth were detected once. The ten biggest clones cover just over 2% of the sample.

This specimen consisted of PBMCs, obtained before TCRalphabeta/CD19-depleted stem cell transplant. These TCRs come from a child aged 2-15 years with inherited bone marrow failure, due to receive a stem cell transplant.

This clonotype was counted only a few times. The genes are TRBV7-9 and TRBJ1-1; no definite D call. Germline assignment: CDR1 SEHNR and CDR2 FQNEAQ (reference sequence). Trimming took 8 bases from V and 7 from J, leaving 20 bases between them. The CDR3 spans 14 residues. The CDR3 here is CASRESGGEYEAFF. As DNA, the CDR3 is TGTGCCAGCCGCGAAAGCGGTGGGGAATATGAAGCTTTCTTT.

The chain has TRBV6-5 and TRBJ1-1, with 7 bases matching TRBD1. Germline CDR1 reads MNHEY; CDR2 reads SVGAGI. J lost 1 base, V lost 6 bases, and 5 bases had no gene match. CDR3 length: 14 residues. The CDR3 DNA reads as TGTGCCAGCAGCTCTCGGACAGGGAACACTGAAGCTTTCTTT. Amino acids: CASSSRTGNTEAFF.

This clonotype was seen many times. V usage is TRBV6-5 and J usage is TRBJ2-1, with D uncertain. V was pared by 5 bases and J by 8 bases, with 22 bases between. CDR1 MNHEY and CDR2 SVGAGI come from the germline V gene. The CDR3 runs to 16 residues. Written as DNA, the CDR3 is TGTGCCAGCAGTACGCTTATGCGGTCCCTCTCCGATGAGCAGTTCTTC. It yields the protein CASSTLMRSLSDEQFF.

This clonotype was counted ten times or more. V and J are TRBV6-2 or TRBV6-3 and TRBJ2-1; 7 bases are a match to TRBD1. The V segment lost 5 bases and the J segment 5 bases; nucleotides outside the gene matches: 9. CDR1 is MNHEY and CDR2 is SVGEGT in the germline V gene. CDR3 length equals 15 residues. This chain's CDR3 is CASSPLGTANNEQFF. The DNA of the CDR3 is TGTGCCAGCAGTCCACTCGGGACAGCAAACAATGAGCAGTTCTTC.

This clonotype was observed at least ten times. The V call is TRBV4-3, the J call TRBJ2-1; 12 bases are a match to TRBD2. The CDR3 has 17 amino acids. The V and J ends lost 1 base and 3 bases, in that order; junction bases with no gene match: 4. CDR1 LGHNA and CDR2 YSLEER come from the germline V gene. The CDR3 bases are TGCGCCAGCAGCCAAGTGGCGACTAGCGGGAGCTACAATGAGCAGTTCTTC. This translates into CASSQVATSGSYNEQFF.

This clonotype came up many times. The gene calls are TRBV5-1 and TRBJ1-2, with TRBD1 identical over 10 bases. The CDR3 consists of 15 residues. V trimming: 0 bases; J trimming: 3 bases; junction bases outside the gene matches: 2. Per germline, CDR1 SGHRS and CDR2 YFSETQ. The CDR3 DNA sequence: TGCGCCAGCAGCTTGGACGGACAGGGGGACTATGGCTACACCTTC. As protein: CASSLDGQGDYGYTF.

CDR3 in DNA: TGTGCCAGCAGCGCCCGGGACTTAGCCTACGAGCAGTACTTC. It is translated as CASSARDLAYEQYF. V gene TRBV7-9 combines with J gene TRBJ2-7; maybe TRBD2 (6 bases). V dropped 5 bases and J dropped 2 bases, with 13 bases sitting between them. In germline, CDR1 is SEHNR, CDR2 FQNEAQ (reference sequence). This CDR3 spans 14 amino acids.

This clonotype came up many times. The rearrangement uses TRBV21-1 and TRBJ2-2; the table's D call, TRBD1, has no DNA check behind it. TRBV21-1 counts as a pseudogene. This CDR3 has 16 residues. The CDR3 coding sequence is TGTGCCAGCAGCACATCCCGGGACAGGGGGCCCGGGGAGCTGTTTTTT. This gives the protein CASSTSRDRGPGELFF.

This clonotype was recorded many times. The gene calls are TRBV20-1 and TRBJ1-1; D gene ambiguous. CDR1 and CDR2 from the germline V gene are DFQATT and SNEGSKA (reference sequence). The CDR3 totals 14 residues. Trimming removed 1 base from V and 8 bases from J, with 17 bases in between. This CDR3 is CSARAPIRPREAFF. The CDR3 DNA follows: TGCAGTGCTAGAGCTCCGATTAGGCCCAGAGAAGCTTTCTTT.

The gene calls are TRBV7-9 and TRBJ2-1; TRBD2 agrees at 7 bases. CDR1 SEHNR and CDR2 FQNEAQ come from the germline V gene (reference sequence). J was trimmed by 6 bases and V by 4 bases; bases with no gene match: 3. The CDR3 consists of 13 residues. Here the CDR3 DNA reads TGTGCCAGCAGCTGGGACTACCGCAATGAGCAGTTCTTC. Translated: CASSWDYRNEQFF.

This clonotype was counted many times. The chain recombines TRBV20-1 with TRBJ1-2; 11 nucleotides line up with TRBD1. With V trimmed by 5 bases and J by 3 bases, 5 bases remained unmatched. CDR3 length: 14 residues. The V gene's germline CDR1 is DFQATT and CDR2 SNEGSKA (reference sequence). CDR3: CSARTGGADYGYTF. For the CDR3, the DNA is TGCAGTGCTCGGACAGGGGGCGCTGACTATGGCTACACCTTC.

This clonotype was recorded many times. The CDR3 DNA reads as TGCAGCGTTGAGGGGGGACTAGCGGGAGCATATAGAGGCTCCTACAATGAGCAGTTCTTC. This gives the protein CSVEGGLAGAYRGSYNEQFF. V usage is TRBV29-1 and J usage is TRBJ2-1; 14 positions agree with TRBD2. J gave up 0 bases and V 3 bases, and 13 bases lay outside the gene matches. The CDR3 is made up of 20 amino acids. Germline V gives CDR1 SQVTM, CDR2 ANQGSEA.

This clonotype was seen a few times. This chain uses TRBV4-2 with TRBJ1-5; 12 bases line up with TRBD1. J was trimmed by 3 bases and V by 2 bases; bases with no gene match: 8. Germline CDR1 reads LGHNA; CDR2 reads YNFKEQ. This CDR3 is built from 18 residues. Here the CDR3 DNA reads TGTGCCAGCAGCCAACGAGGGGGGACAGGGGGCGACAATCAGCCCCAGCATTTT. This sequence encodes CASSQRGGTGGDNQPQHF.

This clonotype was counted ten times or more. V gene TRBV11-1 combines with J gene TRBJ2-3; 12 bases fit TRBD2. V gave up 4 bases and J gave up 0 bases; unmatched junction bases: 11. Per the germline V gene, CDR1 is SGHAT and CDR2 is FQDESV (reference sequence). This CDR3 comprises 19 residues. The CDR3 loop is CASSSSGTSGPTSTDTQYF. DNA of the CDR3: TGTGCCAGCAGCTCATCCGGGACTAGCGGGCCCACTAGCACAGATACGCAGTATTTT.

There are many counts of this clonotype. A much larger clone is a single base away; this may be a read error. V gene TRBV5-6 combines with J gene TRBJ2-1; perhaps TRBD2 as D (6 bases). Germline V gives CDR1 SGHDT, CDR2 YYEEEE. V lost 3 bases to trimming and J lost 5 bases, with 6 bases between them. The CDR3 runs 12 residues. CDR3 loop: CASSWGDNEQFF. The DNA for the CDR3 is TGTGCCAGCAGCTGGGGGGACAATGAGCAGTTCTTC.

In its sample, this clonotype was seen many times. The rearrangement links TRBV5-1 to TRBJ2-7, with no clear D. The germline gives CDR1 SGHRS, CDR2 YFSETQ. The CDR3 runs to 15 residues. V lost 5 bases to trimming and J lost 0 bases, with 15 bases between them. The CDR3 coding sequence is TGCGCCAGCAGTCCGTTTCTAGGGTTCTCCTACGAGCAGTACTTC. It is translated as CASSPFLGFSYEQYF.

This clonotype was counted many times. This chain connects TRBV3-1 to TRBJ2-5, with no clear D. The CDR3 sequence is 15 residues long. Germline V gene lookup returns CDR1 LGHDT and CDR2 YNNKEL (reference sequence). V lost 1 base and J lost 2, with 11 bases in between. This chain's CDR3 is CASSQVPGHQETQYF. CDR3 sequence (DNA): TGTGCCAGCAGCCAAGTTCCAGGCCATCAAGAGACCCAGTACTTC.